This T cell receptor beta chain was identified in a study of blood T cell repertoires in COVID-19 (dated by TCRdb to the early 2020s). In the study overall: Samples covering the acute and convalescent phases of COVID-19 were provided by collaborators in the United States, Italy and Spain. The material from the prospective study consisted of cDNA or gDNA derived from T cells, B-cell-depleted T cells, or PBMCs. Deeply sampled blood TCRbeta repertoires from subjects exposed to, actively infected with, or recovered from COVID-19 were included in the dataset. The repertoires were made available in a free public database intended to serve as a resource for research on the immune response to SARS-CoV-2. Samples were obtained from the ongoing ImmuneRACE study (first 160 participants) and from about 1,300 subjects provided by 6 global collaborators. A de-identified subject ID, COVID-19 status, age in years and sex were almost always included in the sample metadata. Where available, HLA class I and class II types were obtained from metadata supplied by the sample provider rather than from assay-based typing.

Whole blood was collected in K2EDTA tubes by collaborating institutions according to the institutions' own protocols. For TCRbeta analysis, collaborator samples were shipped as frozen whole blood, as isolated PBMCs, or as DNA extracted from either sample type. TCRbeta CDR3 regions were amplified from genomic DNA by means of the immunoSEQ Assay, a bias-controlled multiplex PCR. As for the authors' bioinformatics: Within the assay, amplification of reference gene primers was used to estimate how many nucleated cells each sample contained. To quantify the absolute abundance of each unique TCRbeta CDR3 rearrangement, sequence reads were collapsed and filtered. For each sample, productive Simpson clonality was calculated as the square root of Simpson's diversity index over productive rearrangements. TCRdb re-hosts the immuneACCESS table, in-frame sequences only. Its copies lack some clones; in the studies checked, an unresolved V gene accounts for under half of them, and the cause for the rest is not known. V, J and clone size are taken as reported in that table, and D and trimming were inferred from the DNA itself. In all, the sample holds some 89,000 clones, and more than 65% of those were seen once. Around 10% of the sample is held by the ten biggest clonotypes.

The V and J ends are trimmed by 4 bases and 4 bases, leaving 14 bases between them. CDR1 and CDR2 were assigned from the germline V gene as SGHRS and YFSETQ. Counted from cysteine to phenylalanine, this CDR3 has 14 amino acids. Only the CDR3 part of the read is kept: 42 bases, read in frame from the first base. Concerning this clone: It has no known antigen specificity. Nothing much larger sits one base from this clone, and base qualities are not available.

What the work shows at the level of the full study, not this receptor alone: The quantity of clinical and demographic metadata differed by source and by participant and was supplied without curation.

This TCR derives from a man between 65 and 80 years old with acute or convalescent COVID-19. The V and J genes are TRBV5-1 and TRBJ1-2, with the D gene too uncertain to name. The sequencing sample was made of peripheral blood. The bases read TGCGCCAGCAGCACCCTGGCGGCCCGCTATGGCTACACCTTC. Translated, it reads CASSTLAARYGYTF.